The present TCR beta chain was sequenced within a study of Graves' ophthalmopathy and Graves' hyperthyroidism. Findings of the study overall: Among thyroid clonotypes expanded above 0.001 frequency, most also appeared in blood.

Investigators amplified TCR beta CDR3 regions from RNA transcripts. The first round was an RT-PCR with HTBI primers, and the second round was a multiplex PCR. A single record per CDR3 protein comes from TCRdb applying MiXCR to the multiplex PCR reads. Of about 590,000 distinct CDR3 sequences listed, about 35% are singletons. Worth noting for this clonotype: Its antigen is not known.

Hyperthyroidism patients were newly diagnosed, under 2 months' duration, aged 18 to 65. The diagnosis combined clinical symptoms, thyroxine, TRAb, thyroid ultrasound and orbital computed tomography scans. Germline loops: CDR1 MNHNS, CDR2 SASEGT. V lost 1 base and J lost 2; bases outside the gene matches: 4. The CDR3 runs to 16 residues. Sample: peripheral blood or thyroid tissue (not recorded which). The receptor was isolated from an adult man with Graves' hyperthyroidism. The rearrangement uses TRBV6-1 and TRBJ1-3, with 8 bases fitting TRBD1. The CDR3, as DNA: TGTGCCAGCAGTGAAGTCAGGGGGCCGGCTGGAAACACCATATATTTT. It codes for CASSEVRGPAGNTIYF.